This TCR beta chain was found in a study of blood T cell repertoires in COVID-19 (dated by TCRdb to the early 2020s). For context, the study as a whole: Collaborator samples came from the United States, Italy and Spain and covered acute and convalescent phases of COVID-19. Subjects who had been exposed to COVID-19, were actively infected with it, or had recovered from it provided the deeply sampled blood TCRbeta repertoires that made up the dataset. The samples were drawn from two sources: the first 160 participants of the ongoing ImmuneRACE study, and 1,000 to 1,500 subjects contributed by 6 global collaborators. Where available, HLA class I and class II types were obtained from metadata supplied by the sample provider rather than from assay-based typing. The repertoires were made available in a free public database intended to serve as a resource for research on the immune response to SARS-CoV-2. The material from the prospective study consisted of cDNA or gDNA derived from T cells, B-cell-depleted T cells, or PBMCs. Nearly every sample came with metadata listing a de-identified subject ID, COVID-19 status, age in years and sex.

Regarding this clone: Which antigen it targets is not known. Per-nucleotide qualities are absent, and no much larger clonotype sits a single base away.

Counted from cysteine to phenylalanine, this CDR3 has 16 amino acids. The kept DNA is CDR3 alone, 48 bases in frame from the first base. V ends up 4 bases short and J 6 bases short, with an unmatched junction base count of 6. Overall results and qualifications from the work: How much clinical and demographic metadata was included differed by source and by participant, and the metadata was provided uncurated.

The immunoSEQ Assay, a bias-controlled multiplex PCR, was used to amplify TCRbeta CDR3 regions from genomic DNA. Under the source paper's analysis protocol: The number of nucleated cells in each sample was estimated by amplification of reference gene primers within the assay. Sequence reads were collapsed and filtered to measure the absolute abundance of every unique TCRbeta CDR3 rearrangement. For each sample, productive Simpson clonality was calculated as the square root of Simpson's diversity index over productive rearrangements. In its TCRdb copy, this immuneACCESS table keeps in-frame sequences only and misses some clones. Where compared with another copy, unresolved V genes explain less than half of these, and the others have no known cause. Clone size and V and J calls were adopted from that table, with D and trimming inferred from the DNA. This sample lists 150,000 to 250,000 clones; roughly 87% were detected once. Together, the top ten hold about 2.3% of the sample.

Enrolling through a virtual design, the prospective study's participants ranged in age from roughly 18 to 90 years and lived across around 25 United States geographic areas. Cohort assignment in the prospective study relied on participant-reported clinical history from a screening survey and a study questionnaire. Recovered participants in ImmuneRACE Cohort 3 were defined by two consecutive negative NP/OP PCR tests, clearance by a healthcare professional, or resolution of symptoms. Mobile phlebotomists in the prospective study collected whole blood, serum and a nasopharyngeal or oropharyngeal swab from every participant. Participants in the prospective study had the option to provide additional blood draws and questionnaires over a roughly 2-month period. Prospective study blood samples were shipped either frozen or at room temperature before DNA extraction.

Sequenced material: PBMCs or T cells enriched from blood (not recorded which). Here the chain combines TRBV5-3 and TRBJ2-1; 14 bases in the middle match TRBD2. TRBV5-3 is placed among ORFs of uncertain function. The TCR sequence derives from a woman aged 25 to 39 who had recovered from COVID-19. The nucleotides read TGTGCCAGAAGCCAACCGACTAGCGGGAGGGCCAATGAGCAGTTCTTC. This encodes CARSQPTSGRANEQFF.